The entry below describes one T cell receptor (beta chain). Its target is unknown. This table comes from immunoSEQ multiplex PCR, and its TCRdb copy is limited to in-frame clones, with some not included. The table records about 110,000 clones, just over 90% of them present only once. The entry originates in a study of OX40 agonist ivuxolimab in advanced cancers. Study-level information: Averaging roughly 60 years in age, with a range of about 23 to 79, the cohort was 65% to 90% male. General study results and limits: On average, CD8+ T cells had more expanded clones than CD4+.

The V gene lost 9 bases and the J gene lost 4 bases, with 21 bases spanning the gap. The CDR3 covers 15 residues. Germline V gene lookup returns CDR1 MGHRA and CDR2 YSYEKL. This chain links TRBV4-1 with TRBJ2-5, with TRBD2 as a possible D gene (5 bases). Sequencing used CD4+ or CD8+ T cells sorted from blood, obtained in a trial of the OX40 agonist ivuxolimab. The receptor was isolated from an adult with an advanced solid tumor such as melanoma, head and neck, liver or kidney cancer. CDR3 DNA sequence: TGCGCCAGTACAGCATCTTCAGCGGCTAGAGAGACCCAGTACTTC. The encoded protein is CASTASSAARETQYF.